The T cell receptor (beta chain) under discussion was sequenced for a study of T cells in Graves' hyperthyroidism and ophthalmopathy. There were TCR beta CDR3 regions amplified from RNA transcripts. With the HTBI primer set, the TCR CDR3 went through a first round of RT-PCR. From the multiplex PCR reads, TCRdb called clonotypes with MiXCR, one entry per CDR3 protein. The table shows 600,000 to 900,000 distinct CDR3 sequences, with 15% to 20% occurring only once. This CDR3 is built from 18 residues. Trimming cost V 5 bases and J 1 base; bases outside gene matches: 13. Germline CDR1 MDHEN, CDR2 SYDVKM. V usage is TRBV28 and J usage is TRBJ1-5, with TRBD1 matching 8 bases. This sequence originates from a man aged 18 to 30 with Graves' hyperthyroidism. Sequenced sample: blood. In DNA form, the CDR3 reads TGTGCCAGCAGTGCCCCGCCAGGGGGCGGATCAAGCAATCAGCCCCAGCATTTT. It codes for CASSAPPGGGSSNQPQHF.